The 6 T cell receptor beta chains reported below all come from one sample, sequenced in a study of CD8+CD57+ T cells in acquired aplastic anemia. By flow cytometry, patients selected for sequencing had shown an expansion of CD8+CD57+ cells. CDR3 and TCR beta VDJ profiling relied on genomic DNA as the template. From the reads, TCRdb called clonotypes with MiXCR, one entry per CDR3 protein. The data show over 150,000 distinct CDR3 sequences, around 63% seen once. Sample: sorted CD4+, CD8+, or CD8+CD57+ T cells (not recorded which) from PBMCs. The source is a human donor with aplastic anemia.

This clonotype was detected ten times or more. This chain uses TRBV5-1 with TRBJ1-2; D ambiguous. The germline V and J ends were trimmed by 5 bases and 8 bases, with 16 bases remaining between them. Germline V gives CDR1 SGHRS, CDR2 YFSETQ. The length of the CDR3 is 13 residues. CDR3 residues: CASSPAPTGGYTF. The CDR3 coding sequence is TGCGCCAGCAGTCCGGCCCCGACCGGCGGCTACACCTTC. The full variable domain, completed using reference TRBV5-1 and TRBJ1-2, is KAGVTQTPRYLIKTRGQQVTLSCSPISGHRSVSWYQQTPGQGLQFLFEYFSETQRNKGNFPGRFSGRQFSNSRSEMNVSTLELGDSALYLCASSPAPTGGYTFGSGTRLTVV.

With respect to this clonotype: One end of the junction does not line up with germline, which may come from a read error. The chain links TRBV18 to TRBJ2-2; tentatively, D is TRBD1 or TRBD2 (5 bases each). In germline, CDR1 is KGHSH, CDR2 LQKENI. The CDR3 runs 15 residues. The CDR3 coding sequence is TGTGCCAGCTCACCCCCGGACACAAACACCGGGGAGCTGCTTTTT. Protein product: CASSPPDTNTGELLF.

This clonotype was detected many times. The chain has TRBV27 and TRBJ2-7, with D possibly matching TRBD2 (5 bases). Trimming took off 0 bases at V and 5 bases at J, with 11 bases between the two ends. The CDR3 totals 14 residues. CDR1 MNHEY and CDR2 SMNVEV come from the germline V gene (reference sequence). CDR3 protein: CASSLSGEGNEQYF. The CDR3 DNA reads as TGTGCCAGCAGTTTATCAGGCGAGGGCAACGAGCAGTACTTC.

This clonotype was observed a few times. The chain joins TRBV27 to TRBJ1-1; 7 nucleotides agree with TRBD1. CDR1 is MNHEY, CDR2 SMNVEV, per germline (reference sequence). This CDR3 comprises 13 residues. Trimming cost V 7 bases and J 3 bases; bases outside gene matches: 5. CDR3 in amino acids: CASKGTVDTEAFF. The CDR3 DNA is TGTGCCAGCAAAGGGACAGTGGACACTGAAGCTTTCTTT.

This clonotype was seen more than once but under ten times. This may be a read error, as it is one base from a much larger clone. The conserved phenylalanine or tryptophan is not found at the CDR3 terminus, so this likely reflects a read error. The rearrangement uses TRBV14 and TRBJ2-3, with 7 bases fitting TRBD1. Looked up from germline, CDR1 is SGHDN and CDR2 is FVKESK. The CDR3 covers 18 residues. Trimming removed 4 bases from V and 2 bases from J; junction bases left unmatched: 15. The CDR3 bases are TGTGCCAGCAGCCGTGGGACAGCACAATTGGGGCACACAGATACGCAGTATTCT. Its translation: CASSRGTAQLGHTDTQYS.

This clonotype was recorded once. The V call is TRBV2, the J call TRBJ2-3; 8 nucleotides align to TRBD1. The CDR3 sequence is 15 residues long. V shed 7 bases, J shed 3 bases, and the junction held 9 bases outside the gene matches. Germline V gene lookup returns CDR1 SNHLY and CDR2 FYNNEI. CDR3 loop: CASTKLTGVTDTQYF. In DNA form, the CDR3 reads TGTGCCAGCACCAAACTGACAGGGGTAACAGATACGCAGTATTTT.